A selection of T cell receptor beta chains follows, all from one sample in a study of blood T cell repertoires in COVID-19. Repertoires were generated with immunoSEQ multiplex PCR, while TCRdb's copy carries only in-frame clones and drops some. This sample has 120,000 to 150,000 clones, with 75% to 90% found just once. Sequenced input: peripheral blood. The receptors here all came from a woman older than 75 with acute or convalescent COVID-19. Both conserved end residues are part of each CDR3. D genes are given only for firm matches. Rows may omit the clone size; those that give it use once, few, many or a size class.

d_call: NA
j_call: TRBJ2-3
clone_size: NA
v_call: TRBV5-1
cdr3_nt: TGCGCCAGCAGCTTGGCCGGGGGACAGAATAACACAGATACGCAGTATTTT
cdr3_aa: CASSLAGGQNNTDTQYF

d_call: TRBD2
j_call: TRBJ2-1
clone_size: few
v_call: TRBV28
cdr3_nt: TGTGCCAGCAGTCCGCCGGGCGGGAGGGCGCGGAATGAGCAGTTCTTC
cdr3_aa: CASSPPGGRARNEQFF

d_call: NA
j_call: TRBJ1-1
clone_size: NA
v_call: TRBV18
cdr3_nt: TGTGCCAGCTCACCACTTCAGGGCACTGAAGCTTTCTTT
cdr3_aa: CASSPLQGTEAFF

d_call: TRBD2
j_call: TRBJ2-3
clone_size: NA
v_call: TRBV19
cdr3_nt: TGTGCCAGTAGCGGGACTAGCGGGGCAGATACGCAGTATTTT
cdr3_aa: CASSGTSGADTQYF

d_call: NA
j_call: TRBJ2-7
clone_size: NA
v_call: TRBV28
cdr3_nt: TGTGCCAGCAGTGGTAGTACAGGCTTCGACTACGAGCAGTACTTC
cdr3_aa: CASSGSTGFDYEQYF

d_call: TRBD2
j_call: TRBJ2-1
clone_size: NA
v_call: TRBV7-9
cdr3_nt: TGTGCCAGCAGCTTAGTAGGACTAGCGGGTGAGCAGTTCTTC
cdr3_aa: CASSLVGLAGEQFF

d_call: NA
j_call: TRBJ2-7
clone_size: NA
v_call: TRBV11-2
cdr3_nt: TGTGCCAGCACCCGGGACATTACCCACGAGCAGTACTTC
cdr3_aa: CASTRDITHEQYF

d_call: NA
j_call: TRBJ2-6
clone_size: NA
v_call: TRBV24-1
cdr3_nt: TGTGCCACCGAGGAAAACCGGGACTCTGGGGCCAACGTCCTGACTTTC
cdr3_aa: CATEENRDSGANVLTF

d_call: NA
j_call: TRBJ2-1
clone_size: few
v_call: TRBV27
cdr3_nt: TGTGCCAGCAGTTTTGGGGGTGGGGGGTTCAGTGAGCAGTTCTTC
cdr3_aa: CASSFGGGGFSEQFF

d_call: TRBD2
j_call: TRBJ2-3
clone_size: NA
v_call: TRBV9
cdr3_nt: TGTGCCAGCAGCGTAGTTTTGGTTGGGACTAGCGGGGGGTCGACAGATACGCAGTATTTT
cdr3_aa: CASSVVLVGTSGGSTDTQYF

d_call: TRBD1
j_call: TRBJ1-1
clone_size: NA
v_call: TRBV29-1
cdr3_nt: TGCAGCGTTGAAGTACAAGGCCCGACAGGGGAAGCTTTCTTT
cdr3_aa: CSVEVQGPTGEAFF

d_call: NA
j_call: TRBJ2-1
clone_size: NA
v_call: TRBV24-1
cdr3_nt: TGTGCCACCAGTGGGATCCGGGGGGCAGGCAATGAGCAGTTCTTC
cdr3_aa: CATSGIRGAGNEQFF

d_call: TRBD2
j_call: TRBJ2-1
clone_size: NA
v_call: TRBV24-1
cdr3_nt: TGTGCCACCAGTGATGGGCCAGCGGGGGCCTACAATGAGCAGTTCTTC
cdr3_aa: CATSDGPAGAYNEQFF

d_call: NA
j_call: TRBJ1-2
clone_size: NA
v_call: TRBV19
cdr3_nt: TGTGCCAGTAGCCTGTTTATAGGGTGGAGGTATGGCTACACCTTC
cdr3_aa: CASSLFIGWRYGYTF

d_call: NA
j_call: TRBJ1-1
clone_size: NA
v_call: TRBV30
cdr3_nt: TGTGCCCATAAGAAGGGGGAGAACACTGAAGCTTTCTTT
cdr3_aa: CAHKKGENTEAFF

d_call: NA
j_call: TRBJ1-1
clone_size: few
v_call: TRBV28
cdr3_nt: TGTGCCAGCAACGTGGGCGACACTGAAGCTTTCTTT
cdr3_aa: CASNVGDTEAFF

d_call: NA
j_call: TRBJ1-1
clone_size: few
v_call: TRBV5-5
cdr3_nt: TGTGCCAGCAGCTTCGACAGGCAGAACACTGAAGCTTTCTTT
cdr3_aa: CASSFDRQNTEAFF

d_call: NA
j_call: TRBJ1-4
clone_size: NA
v_call: TRBV15
cdr3_nt: TGTGCCACCAGCACCGGGGGGGTGACTAATGAAAAACTGTTTTTT
cdr3_aa: CATSTGGVTNEKLFF

d_call: NA
j_call: TRBJ2-1
clone_size: NA
v_call: TRBV7-2
cdr3_nt: TGTGCCAGCAGCATCCGGGAAGGGACCTACAATGAGCAGTTCTTC
cdr3_aa: CASSIREGTYNEQFF

d_call: TRBD1
j_call: TRBJ1-4
clone_size: few
v_call: TRBV30
cdr3_nt: TGTGCCTTCAACAGACAGGGGGGAGCCGAAAAACTGTTTTTT
cdr3_aa: CAFNRQGGAEKLFF

d_call: NA
j_call: TRBJ1-5
clone_size: NA
v_call: TRBV28
cdr3_nt: TGTGCCAGCAGTTTAGGACAGAGCAATCAGCCCCAGCATTTT
cdr3_aa: CASSLGQSNQPQHF

d_call: TRBD1
j_call: TRBJ1-2
clone_size: few
v_call: TRBV10-2
cdr3_nt: TGCGCCAGCAGACCCGGGACAGGTCATGGCTACACCTTC
cdr3_aa: CASRPGTGHGYTF

d_call: NA
j_call: TRBJ1-6
clone_size: NA
v_call: TRBV5-1
cdr3_nt: TGCGCCAGCAGCGGGGGGAATTCACCCCTCCACTTT
cdr3_aa: CASSGGNSPLHF

d_call: NA
j_call: TRBJ2-1
clone_size: NA
v_call: TRBV24-1
cdr3_nt: TGTGCCACCAGTGATTTGCAAGGGAGGGGGGGGATCAATGAGCAGTTCTTC
cdr3_aa: CATSDLQGRGGINEQFF

d_call: NA
j_call: TRBJ2-2
clone_size: few
v_call: TRBV21-1
cdr3_nt: TGTGCCAGCAGCAAAGAGCAGGGGACAGCTAACACCGGGGAGCTGTTTTTT
cdr3_aa: CASSKEQGTANTGELFF

d_call: NA
j_call: TRBJ2-7
clone_size: NA
v_call: TRBV11-2
cdr3_nt: TGTGCCAGCAGCTTAGTGGAGGGTTGGGAGCAGTACTTC
cdr3_aa: CASSLVEGWEQYF

d_call: NA
j_call: TRBJ2-2
clone_size: NA
v_call: TRBV28
cdr3_nt: TGTGCCAGCAGTTTACTCAGGGGTCGGAACACCGGGGAGCTGTTTTTT
cdr3_aa: CASSLLRGRNTGELFF

d_call: NA
j_call: TRBJ1-2
clone_size: NA
v_call: TRBV2
cdr3_nt: TGTGCCAGCAGTTATCGGACGGAGGACTATGGCTACACCTTC
cdr3_aa: CASSYRTEDYGYTF

d_call: NA
j_call: TRBJ2-7
clone_size: NA
v_call: TRBV30
cdr3_nt: TGTGCCTGGAGGGACAGATACTACGAGCAGTACTTC
cdr3_aa: CAWRDRYYEQYF

d_call: NA
j_call: TRBJ1-6
clone_size: NA
v_call: TRBV3-1/TRBV3-2
cdr3_nt: TGTGCCAGCAGATTGACATCCAGTAATTCACCCCTCCACTTT
cdr3_aa: CASRLTSSNSPLHF

d_call: NA
j_call: TRBJ2-2
clone_size: NA
v_call: TRBV19
cdr3_nt: TGTGCCAGTAGTAGTCGGCGGACCGGGGAGCTGTTTTTT
cdr3_aa: CASSSRRTGELFF

d_call: NA
j_call: TRBJ2-7
clone_size: NA
v_call: TRBV12-3/TRBV12-4
cdr3_nt: TGTGCCAGCGGGGACTCCCGCTCCTACGAGCAGTACTTC
cdr3_aa: CASGDSRSYEQYF

d_call: NA
j_call: TRBJ2-7
clone_size: NA
v_call: TRBV24-1
cdr3_nt: TGTGCCACCAGTGATTTGCAAGGGGGCGAGCAGTACTTC
cdr3_aa: CATSDLQGGEQYF

d_call: NA
j_call: TRBJ1-5
clone_size: NA
v_call: TRBV28
cdr3_nt: TGTGCCAGCACCGATGGGGGGGGCATATATAGCAATCAGCCCCAGCATTTT
cdr3_aa: CASTDGGGIYSNQPQHF

d_call: NA
j_call: TRBJ2-5
clone_size: NA
v_call: TRBV24-1
cdr3_nt: TGTGCCACCAGTGATCCTCAGCAGGGTGGTGTACGAGAGACCCAGTACTTC
cdr3_aa: CATSDPQQGGVRETQYF

d_call: TRBD1
j_call: TRBJ1-2
clone_size: NA
v_call: TRBV27
cdr3_nt: TGTGCCAGCAGCGGTATAGGGGACAGATATGGCTACACCTTC
cdr3_aa: CASSGIGDRYGYTF

d_call: NA
j_call: TRBJ2-5
clone_size: NA
v_call: TRBV7-2
cdr3_nt: TGTGCCAGCAGCTTCGTGCGGGGGCGGCTAGATAGCAAAGGGGAGACCCAGTACTTC
cdr3_aa: CASSFVRGRLDSKGETQYF